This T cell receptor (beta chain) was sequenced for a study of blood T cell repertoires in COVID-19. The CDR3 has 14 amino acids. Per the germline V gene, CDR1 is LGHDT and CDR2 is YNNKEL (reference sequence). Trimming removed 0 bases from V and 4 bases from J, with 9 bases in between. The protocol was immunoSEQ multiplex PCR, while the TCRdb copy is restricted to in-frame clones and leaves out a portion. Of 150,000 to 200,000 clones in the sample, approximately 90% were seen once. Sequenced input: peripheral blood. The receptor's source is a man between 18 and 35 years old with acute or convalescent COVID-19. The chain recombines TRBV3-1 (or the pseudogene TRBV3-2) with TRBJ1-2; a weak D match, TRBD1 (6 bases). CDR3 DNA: TGTGCCAGCAGCCAAGATCAGGGGACCTATGGCTACACCTTC. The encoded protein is CASSQDQGTYGYTF.